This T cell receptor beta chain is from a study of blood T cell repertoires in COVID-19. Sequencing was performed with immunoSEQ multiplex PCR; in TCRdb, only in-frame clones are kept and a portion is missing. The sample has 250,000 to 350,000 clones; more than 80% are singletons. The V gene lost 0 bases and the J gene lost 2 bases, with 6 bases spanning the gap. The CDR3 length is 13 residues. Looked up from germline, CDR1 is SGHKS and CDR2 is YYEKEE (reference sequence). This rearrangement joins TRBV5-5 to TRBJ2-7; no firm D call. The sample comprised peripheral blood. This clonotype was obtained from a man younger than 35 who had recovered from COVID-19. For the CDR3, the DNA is TGTGCCAGCAGCTTGGGGCACCCCTACGAGCAGTACTTC. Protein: CASSLGHPYEQYF.